Included here is one T cell receptor (beta chain) sequence, with context. Using immunoSEQ multiplex PCR, the repertoire was profiled, and TCRdb retains in-frame clones only, with some absent. The profile shows over 90,000 clones, 65% to 90% of them singletons. Germline CDR1 and CDR2: MDHEN and SYDVKM. Trimming removed 9 bases from V and 1 base from J, with 12 bases in between. The CDR3 consists of 13 residues. The data derive from a study of blood T cell repertoires in COVID-19. This TCR was sampled from an elderly man with acute or convalescent COVID-19. The chain has TRBV28 and TRBJ2-5; D might be TRBD2 (5 bases). Sequencing input: peripheral blood. CDR3 amino acids: CASRTGPQETQYF. Here the CDR3 DNA reads TGTGCCAGTCGGACTGGACCCCAAGAGACCCAGTACTTC.